This T cell receptor (beta chain) was documented in a study of CD8+ T cells in alopecia areata. Both peripheral blood and punch biopsies of lesional scalp skin were obtained from patients who had alopecia areata. The CDR3 sequence is 18 residues long. V trimming: 0 bases; J trimming: 4 bases; junction bases outside the gene matches: 9. Germline-derived CDR1 and CDR2 are SGHTA and FQGNSA. Study outcomes and limitations: Clarity of TCR sharing across patients fell short of that in mice, possibly HLA-related.

Following extraction, RNA underwent reverse transcription to cDNA, which served as the sequencing template. Clones were read by immunoSEQ multiplex PCR, and TCRdb kept only the in-frame ones, dropping some. The sample holds about 130,000 clones, 45% to 65% seen once. This clone was seen only a few times. Its matching antigen is unknown. This receptor was identified in a human donor with alopecia areata. The chain recombines TRBV7-2 with TRBJ2-1; 10 bases agree with TRBD2. Specimen: CD4+ T cells sorted from blood, collected at week 0. The CDR3 DNA reads TGTGCCAGCAGCTTAGCGCTCTCGTGGACTAGCGGATACAATGAGCAGTTCTTC. Amino acid sequence: CASSLALSWTSGYNEQFF.